The clone carrying this T cell receptor beta chain was seen more than once but under ten times. CDR1 is DFQATT, CDR2 SNEGSKA, per germline (reference sequence). V was shortened by 6 bases and J by 7 bases, with 21 bases between the two germline ends. The CDR3 sequence is 14 residues long. TCRdb passed the 5' RACE reads through MiXCR, listing each CDR3 protein once. The sample has some 270,000 distinct CDR3 sequences; over 15% are singletons. This sample is drawn from a study of T-cell memory formation after mild COVID-19. This chain connects TRBV20-1 to TRBJ1-2, with D unclear. Sequenced sample: PBMCs or a T cell subset sorted from them (not recorded which). The TCR originated in an adult woman who had mild COVID-19 (a few samples of this study predate the infection). Cell type and time point are not known. DNA of the CDR3: TGCAGTGCCTCCCCCGGGGTAGGGCGGTTTGGCTACACCTTC. This translates into CSASPGVGRFGYTF.